Listed below are T cell receptor beta chains from one sample, sequenced in a study of T-cell memory formation after mild COVID-19. MiXCR, run by TCRdb on the 5' RACE reads, gives a single entry per CDR3 protein. The sample carries over 350,000 distinct CDR3 sequences, roughly 15% recorded once. Sequences were obtained from PBMCs or a T cell subset sorted from them (not recorded which). Source of these receptors: a man between 18 and 29 years old who had mild COVID-19 (a few samples of this study predate the infection). Cell type and time point are not known. CDR3s include the opening cysteine and the closing phenylalanine or tryptophan. Each record gives: D gene, clone size, V gene, J gene, CDR3 protein, CDR3 DNA. D genes are given only for firm matches. Some rows have no size entry. The others give once, few or many, or a class for an expanded clone.

d_gene: TRBD2; abundance: few; v_gene: TRBV28; j_gene: TRBJ2-3; CDR3aa: CASSSPGGGGTQYF; CDR3nt: TGTGCCAGCAGTTCACCTGGGGGGGGTGGTACGCAGTATTTT
d_gene: NA; abundance: NA; v_gene: TRBV10-3; j_gene: TRBJ1-1; CDR3aa: CAISESEETEAFF; CDR3nt: TGTGCCATCAGTGAGTCCGAGGAGACTGAAGCTTTCTTT
d_gene: TRBD1; abundance: few; v_gene: TRBV6-5; j_gene: TRBJ1-1; CDR3aa: CASSQGQGGVLRNTEAFF; CDR3nt: TGTGCCAGCAGTCAAGGACAGGGTGGAGTCTTAAGAAACACTGAAGCTTTCTTT
d_gene: NA; abundance: NA; v_gene: TRBV6-5; j_gene: TRBJ2-2; CDR3aa: CASSWGYGGRGTGELFF; CDR3nt: TGTGCCAGCAGTTGGGGTTATGGGGGTCGAGGAACCGGGGAGCTGTTTTTT
d_gene: NA; abundance: NA; v_gene: TRBV4-1; j_gene: TRBJ2-3; CDR3aa: CASSQGRGVSTDTQYF; CDR3nt: TGCGCCAGCAGCCAAGGGCGAGGGGTGAGCACAGATACGCAGTATTTT
d_gene: TRBD1; abundance: NA; v_gene: TRBV4-1; j_gene: TRBJ2-7; CDR3aa: CASSPGGQGSSYEQYF; CDR3nt: TGCGCCAGCAGCCCTGGTGGACAGGGGAGCTCCTACGAGCAGTACTTC
d_gene: NA; abundance: NA; v_gene: TRBV29-1; j_gene: TRBJ1-1; CDR3aa: CSGMGRPNTEAFF; CDR3nt: TGCAGCGGGATGGGACGGCCGAACACTGAAGCTTTCTTT
d_gene: NA; abundance: few; v_gene: TRBV7-2; j_gene: TRBJ2-7; CDR3aa: CASSSGTYRSMYF; CDR3nt: TGTGCCAGCAGCTCCGGGACCTACCGAAGTATGTACTTC
d_gene: NA; abundance: NA; v_gene: TRBV4-1; j_gene: TRBJ1-1; CDR3aa: CASSQGGWNTEAFF; CDR3nt: TGCGCCAGCAGCCAAGGTGGGTGGAACACTGAAGCTTTCTTT
d_gene: NA; abundance: once; v_gene: TRBV10-3; j_gene: TRBJ2-2; CDR3aa: CAISGGLGIGELFF; CDR3nt: TGTGCCATCAGTGGTGGGCTAGGGATCGGGGAGCTGTTTTTT
d_gene: NA; abundance: NA; v_gene: TRBV5-5; j_gene: TRBJ2-1; CDR3aa: CASSLALSSYNEQFF; CDR3nt: TGTGCCAGCAGCTTGGCCCTGAGCTCCTACAATGAGCAGTTCTTC
d_gene: TRBD2; abundance: few; v_gene: TRBV7-2; j_gene: TRBJ2-3; CDR3aa: CASRLTSGDTDTQYF; CDR3nt: TGTGCCAGCAGATTAACTAGCGGGGACACAGATACGCAGTATTTT
d_gene: NA; abundance: NA; v_gene: TRBV5-1; j_gene: TRBJ2-6; CDR3aa: CASSRAPTGANVLTF; CDR3nt: TGCGCCAGCAGCCGGGCTCCAACCGGGGCCAACGTCCTGACTTTC
d_gene: TRBD2; abundance: few; v_gene: TRBV12-3/TRBV12-4; j_gene: TRBJ2-5; CDR3aa: CASITSGGGETQYF; CDR3nt: TGTGCCAGTATAACTAGCGGAGGAGGAGAGACCCAGTACTTC
d_gene: NA; abundance: few; v_gene: TRBV6-5; j_gene: TRBJ1-5; CDR3aa: CASRQTQNQPQHF; CDR3nt: TGTGCCAGCAGGCAGACACAGAATCAGCCCCAGCATTTT
d_gene: NA; abundance: few; v_gene: TRBV20-1; j_gene: TRBJ2-1; CDR3aa: CSARSWAGNEQFF; CDR3nt: TGCAGTGCTAGGTCATGGGCAGGGAATGAGCAGTTCTTC
d_gene: TRBD1; abundance: many; v_gene: TRBV7-2; j_gene: TRBJ2-1; CDR3aa: CASSLKGAPEQFF; CDR3nt: TGTGCCAGCAGCTTAAAGGGGGCGCCTGAGCAGTTCTTC
d_gene: TRBD2; abundance: NA; v_gene: TRBV2; j_gene: TRBJ2-7; CDR3aa: CASTQRGPPYEQYF; CDR3nt: TGTGCCAGCACCCAGCGGGGGCCTCCCTACGAGCAGTACTTC
d_gene: TRBD1; abundance: many; v_gene: TRBV14; j_gene: TRBJ2-4; CDR3aa: CASSQLTGGSDIQYF; CDR3nt: TGTGCCAGCAGCCAACTTACAGGGGGGTCGGACATTCAGTACTTC
d_gene: NA; abundance: many; v_gene: TRBV4-1; j_gene: TRBJ2-7; CDR3aa: CASSKTEYEQYF; CDR3nt: TGCGCCAGCAGCAAAACAGAATACGAGCAGTACTTC
d_gene: NA; abundance: many; v_gene: TRBV7-2; j_gene: TRBJ2-5; CDR3aa: CASKSWAPVETQYF; CDR3nt: TGTGCCAGCAAGTCTTGGGCCCCCGTGGAGACCCAGTACTTC
d_gene: NA; abundance: many; v_gene: TRBV4-1; j_gene: TRBJ1-5; CDR3aa: CASSQKAVQQPQHF; CDR3nt: TGCGCCAGCAGCCAGAAGGCAGTCCAACAGCCCCAGCATTTT
d_gene: NA; abundance: few; v_gene: TRBV24-1; j_gene: TRBJ2-5; CDR3aa: CATSDSRAETQYF; CDR3nt: TGTGCCACCAGTGATTCTAGGGCAGAGACCCAGTACTTC
d_gene: NA; abundance: few; v_gene: TRBV12-3/TRBV12-4; j_gene: TRBJ2-5; CDR3aa: CASIDDQETQYF; CDR3nt: TGTGCCAGCATTGATGACCAAGAGACCCAGTACTTC
d_gene: TRBD1; abundance: NA; v_gene: TRBV5-6; j_gene: TRBJ1-5; CDR3aa: CASTLGQGNNQPQHF; CDR3nt: TGTGCCAGCACCTTGGGACAGGGGAACAATCAGCCCCAGCATTTT
d_gene: NA; abundance: few; v_gene: TRBV3-1; j_gene: TRBJ2-1; CDR3aa: CASSQGERGGTQFF; CDR3nt: TGTGCCAGCAGCCAAGGAGAAAGGGGGGGGACGCAGTTCTTC
d_gene: NA; abundance: few; v_gene: TRBV5-1; j_gene: TRBJ2-1; CDR3aa: CASSLEGQGSDEQFF; CDR3nt: TGCGCCAGCAGCTTGGAGGGGCAGGGATCGGATGAGCAGTTCTTC
d_gene: NA; abundance: many; v_gene: TRBV7-2; j_gene: TRBJ2-5; CDR3aa: CASSLSAAQETQYF; CDR3nt: TGTGCCAGCAGCTTATCAGCGGCTCAAGAGACCCAGTACTTC
d_gene: NA; abundance: few; v_gene: TRBV12-3/TRBV12-4; j_gene: TRBJ1-1; CDR3aa: CASSRAQRDRTEAFF; CDR3nt: TGTGCCAGCAGTCGCGCCCAACGGGATCGCACTGAAGCTTTCTTT
d_gene: TRBD1; abundance: few; v_gene: TRBV4-2; j_gene: TRBJ2-5; CDR3aa: CASSPGQGDSQTQYF; CDR3nt: TGTGCCAGCAGCCCGGGACAGGGAGATTCGCAGACCCAGTACTTC
d_gene: NA; abundance: NA; v_gene: TRBV5-4; j_gene: TRBJ2-5; CDR3aa: CASSPDAGGETQYF; CDR3nt: TGTGCCAGCAGCCCGGACGCCGGGGGAGAGACCCAGTACTTC
d_gene: NA; abundance: NA; v_gene: TRBV12-3/TRBV12-4; j_gene: TRBJ1-1; CDR3aa: CASRLDPGGGGNTEAFF; CDR3nt: TGTGCCAGCAGGCTCGATCCCGGAGGAGGAGGGAACACTGAAGCTTTCTTT
d_gene: TRBD1; abundance: NA; v_gene: TRBV6-5; j_gene: TRBJ1-5; CDR3aa: CASSSGQGHQPQHF; CDR3nt: TGTGCCAGCAGCTCCGGACAGGGCCATCAGCCCCAGCATTTT
d_gene: NA; abundance: NA; v_gene: TRBV5-1; j_gene: TRBJ1-2; CDR3aa: CASSPREALSYGYTF; CDR3nt: TGCGCCAGCAGCCCAAGAGAGGCCCTGAGCTATGGCTACACCTTC
d_gene: NA; abundance: many; v_gene: TRBV12-3/TRBV12-4; j_gene: TRBJ1-6; CDR3aa: CASSPTGMKSPLHF; CDR3nt: TGTGCCAGCAGTCCAACAGGGATGAAATCACCCCTCCACTTT
d_gene: TRBD1; abundance: NA; v_gene: TRBV7-3; j_gene: TRBJ2-5; CDR3aa: CASSQDRGFETQYF; CDR3nt: TGTGCCAGCAGCCAAGACAGGGGGTTTGAGACCCAGTACTTC
d_gene: TRBD1; abundance: few; v_gene: TRBV25-1; j_gene: TRBJ2-3; CDR3aa: CASRRQGRITDTQYF; CDR3nt: TGTGCCAGCAGAAGACAGGGCCGAATCACAGATACGCAGTATTTT
d_gene: TRBD2; abundance: few; v_gene: TRBV6-6; j_gene: TRBJ2-3; CDR3aa: CASSQRLAGHTDTQYF; CDR3nt: TGTGCCAGCAGTCAGAGACTAGCGGGACACACAGATACGCAGTATTTT
d_gene: TRBD2; abundance: NA; v_gene: TRBV7-2; j_gene: TRBJ2-1; CDR3aa: CASSLGTSGGVEVF; CDR3nt: TGTGCCAGCAGCTTAGGGACTAGCGGGGGGGTTGAGGTCTTC
d_gene: TRBD1; abundance: NA; v_gene: TRBV6-6; j_gene: TRBJ2-1; CDR3aa: CASTMGQNYNEQFF; CDR3nt: TGTGCCAGCACCATGGGACAGAACTACAATGAGCAGTTCTTC
d_gene: TRBD2; abundance: few; v_gene: TRBV7-6; j_gene: TRBJ2-3; CDR3aa: CASSRAGRGDTDTQYF; CDR3nt: TGTGCCAGCAGCCGCGCCGGGCGGGGGGACACAGATACGCAGTATTTT
d_gene: TRBD2; abundance: NA; v_gene: TRBV6-5; j_gene: TRBJ2-1; CDR3aa: CASRPTSGERYNEQFF; CDR3nt: TGTGCCAGCAGGCCGACTAGCGGGGAGCGGTACAATGAGCAGTTCTTC
d_gene: NA; abundance: NA; v_gene: TRBV6-6; j_gene: TRBJ2-2; CDR3aa: CASSPGLPGELFF; CDR3nt: TGTGCCAGCAGCCCGGGACTCCCCGGGGAGCTGTTTTTT
d_gene: TRBD1; abundance: NA; v_gene: TRBV4-1; j_gene: TRBJ1-4; CDR3aa: CASSRDRQGISLGEKLFF; CDR3nt: TGCGCCAGCAGCCGGGATAGACAGGGTATCTCACTCGGTGAAAAACTGTTTTTT
d_gene: TRBD2; abundance: NA; v_gene: TRBV20-1; j_gene: TRBJ2-3; CDR3aa: CSALGLDGTDTQYF; CDR3nt: TGCAGTGCACTCGGACTAGATGGCACAGATACGCAGTATTTT
d_gene: NA; abundance: few; v_gene: TRBV25-1; j_gene: TRBJ2-1; CDR3aa: CASSRGSKNEQFF; CDR3nt: TGTGCCAGCTCTCGGGGAAGTAAGAATGAGCAGTTCTTC
d_gene: NA; abundance: few; v_gene: TRBV7-9; j_gene: TRBJ1-2; CDR3aa: CASARMGGNYGYTF; CDR3nt: TGTGCCAGCGCCCGGATGGGTGGAAACTATGGCTACACCTTC
d_gene: NA; abundance: NA; v_gene: TRBV20-1; j_gene: TRBJ1-1; CDR3aa: CSASPPGMEAFF; CDR3nt: TGCAGTGCTAGCCCGCCAGGGATGGAAGCTTTCTTT
d_gene: NA; abundance: NA; v_gene: TRBV6-2/TRBV6-3; j_gene: TRBJ2-2; CDR3aa: CASRGLRTGELFF; CDR3nt: TGTGCCAGCAGGGGACTCCGCACCGGGGAGCTGTTTTTT